The 23 T cell receptor beta chains below were found in one sample sequenced in a study of blood T cells in healthy people across ages. The authors ran a second PCR of about 7 to 11 cycles using a sample-barcoded 5' primer and a J-beta primer mix. One entry per CDR3 protein, called by TCRdb with MiXCR from the 5' RACE reads. In the table there are some 670,000 distinct CDR3 sequences, over 40% of which are singletons. Sequencing was carried out using blood. Receptor source: a woman older than 75 in good health.

For this clonotype: One base away lies a much larger clone, so this may be a sequencing read error. The rearrangement uses TRBV5-1 and TRBJ2-3; TRBD1 or TRBD2 may be the D gene (6 bases each). V lost 10 bases, J lost 0 bases, and 15 bases lay in between. The CDR3 is 14 amino acids. Germline V gene sequence: CDR1 SGHRS, CDR2 YFSETQ. CDR3 nucleotide sequence: TGCGCCGGCAACGGGGGCGCCAGCACAGATACGCAGTATTTT. Residues: CAGNGGASTDTQYF.

The chain couples TRBV5-1 to TRBJ1-6; TRBD1 matches at 7 bases. The J segment lost 4 bases and the V segment lost 0 bases, leaving 4 bases of the junction unmatched. This CDR3 spans 16 amino acids. Germline V gives CDR1 SGHRS, CDR2 YFSETQ. The CDR3 nucleotides are TGCGCCAGCAGCTTGGATGGACAGGCGTATAATTCACCCCTCCACTTT. Amino acids: CASSLDGQAYNSPLHF.

The rearrangement joins TRBV4-3 to TRBJ2-7, with 8 bases that match TRBD1. V trimming: 2 bases; J trimming: 4 bases; junction bases outside the gene matches: 13. This CDR3 contains 17 residues. The V gene's germline CDR1 is LGHNA and CDR2 YSLEER. CDR3 protein: CASSQQLPGQVPYEQYF. CDR3 in DNA: TGCGCCAGCAGCCAACAATTACCGGGACAGGTACCGTACGAGCAGTACTTC.

This clonotype was observed a few times. One end of the junction is discordant with germline, which a read error may explain. The rearrangement joins TRBV7-3 to TRBJ2-3; 7 nucleotides agree with TRBD1. Germline CDR1 and CDR2: SGHTA and FQGTGA. The CDR3 is 14 residues long. CDR3 coding DNA: TGTGCCGGCAGCTTAGGGGGCACAGTAGATACGCAGTATTTT. Translating it yields CAGSLGGTVDTQYF.

This clonotype was seen a handful of times. The V gene is TRBV20-1, the J gene TRBJ2-1; D call uncertain. The V end lost 6 bases, the J end lost 0 bases, and 18 bases lay between the germline ends. This CDR3 is built from 16 residues. Germline V gene lookup returns CDR1 DFQATT and CDR2 SNEGSKA (reference sequence). The CDR3 coding sequence is TGCAGTGCCTTTAAACCGGGCCACAGCTCCTACAATGAGCAGTTCTTC. This encodes CSAFKPGHSSYNEQFF.

The chain carries TRBV2 and TRBJ2-7; tentatively, D is TRBD2 (6 bases). Trimming removed 5 bases from V and 7 bases from J, with 21 bases in between. CDR1 is SNHLY and CDR2 is FYNNEI in the germline V gene. This CDR3 is built from 15 residues. Here the CDR3 DNA reads TGTGCCAGCAGTTTTTTAGCGGACCCATACAATGAGCAGTACTTC. Its protein is CASSFLADPYNEQYF. Full variable domain (rest looked up from reference TRBV2 and TRBJ2-7): EPEVTQTPSHQVTQMGQEVILRCVPISNHLYFYWYRQILGQKVEFLVSFYNNEISEKSEIFDDQFSVERPDGSNFTLKIRSTKLEDSAMYFCASSFLADPYNEQYFGPGTRLTVT.

The rearrangement links TRBV5-1 to TRBJ2-3, with TRBD1 matching 8 bases. The V gene end was trimmed by 4 bases and the J gene end by 2 bases; junction bases not matched to a gene: 9. The CDR3 has 16 amino acids. Germline assignment: CDR1 SGHRS and CDR2 YFSETQ. The CDR3 region has the DNA TGCGCCAGCAGCCAAATGACAGGGGACCTCACAGATACGCAGTATTTT. Protein product: CASSQMTGDLTDTQYF.

This chain joins TRBV18 and TRBJ2-1; the match to TRBD2 covers 7 bases. This CDR3 has 15 amino acids. Trimming at V came to 3 bases and at J to 10 bases, leaving 12 bases not matched to a gene. Germline V gene lookup returns CDR1 KGHSH and CDR2 LQKENI. CDR3 DNA sequence: TGTGCCAGCTCACCTCAAGCTTTCACTAGCGAGGAGCAGTTCTTC. Translated: CASSPQAFTSEEQFF. Drawing the rest from reference TRBV18 and TRBJ2-1, the complete variable domain is NAGVMQNPRHLVRRRGQEARLRCSPMKGHSHVYWYRQLPEEGLKFMVYLQKENIIDESGMPKERFSAEFPKEGPSILRIQQVVRGDSAAYFCASSPQAFTSEEQFFGPGTRLTVL.

The chain couples TRBV12-3 or TRBV12-4 to TRBJ2-1; 7 bases are a match to TRBD1. There are 14 residues in the CDR3. V gave up 5 bases and J gave up 6 bases; unmatched junction bases: 7. The CDR3 coding sequence is TGTGCCAGCAGTGTTTCTAGGGACAGCAATGAGCAGTTCTTC. This translates into CASSVSRDSNEQFF.

This clonotype was seen only once. The chain carries TRBV28 and TRBJ1-1; D call uncertain. This CDR3 has 11 amino acids. The germline V gene encodes CDR1 MDHEN and CDR2 SYDVKM. V lost 6 bases and J lost 3, with 5 bases in between. The CDR3 region has the DNA TGTGCCAGCAGCCATCACACTGAAGCTTTCTTT. This sequence encodes CASSHHTEAFF.

The chain is built from TRBV20-1 and TRBJ2-1; no definite D call. The CDR3 covers 14 residues. Germline V CDR1 and CDR2: DFQATT, SNEGSKA (reference sequence). Trimming took off 6 bases at V and 6 bases at J, with 18 bases between the two ends. The DNA for the CDR3 is TGCAGTGCGAGCTTACAGCGAAACTCCAATGAGCAGTTCTTC. Its translation is CSASLQRNSNEQFF.

In this sample, this clonotype turned up many times. The genes are TRBV24-1 and TRBJ2-3; 8 bases match TRBD1. CDR1 and CDR2 from the germline V gene are KGHDR and SFDVKD. V lost 9 bases to trimming and J lost 1 base; unmatched junction nucleotides: 8. The CDR3 length is 15 residues. Here the CDR3 reads CATSDRGTGTDTQYF. DNA for the CDR3: TGTGCCACCTCCGACAGGGGAACGGGCACAGATACGCAGTATTTT.

This clonotype was counted a few times. The V and J genes are TRBV20-1 and TRBJ1-2; D is ambiguous. The CDR3 sequence is 13 residues long. Germline-derived CDR1 and CDR2 are DFQATT and SNEGSKA (reference sequence). V was trimmed by 6 bases and J by 4 bases, leaving 15 bases between them. The CDR3 region has the DNA TGCAGTGCCCCGGTGGGATTAGGCTATGGCTACACCTTC. It translates to CSAPVGLGYGYTF.

This sequence joins TRBV29-1 and TRBJ2-2; TRBD2 matches 9 bases. The germline CDR1 and CDR2 sequences are SQVTM and ANQGSEA. This CDR3 contains 13 residues. Trimming removed 8 bases from V and 6 bases from J; junction bases left unmatched: 7. The CDR3 bases are TGCAGCTTTAGCGGGAGAACCGCCGGGGAGCTGTTTTTT. Translation: CSFSGRTAGELFF.

As for this clonotype: Just one base apart from a much larger clone, this may be a read error. The genes are TRBV12-3 or TRBV12-4 and TRBJ2-7; D possibly corresponds to TRBD2 (5 bases). This CDR3 spans 15 amino acids. With 6 bases removed from V and 0 bases from J, the gap between germline ends came to 15 bases. CDR3 residues: CASRSPGVSSYEQYF. The CDR3 DNA is TGTGCCAGCAGGAGTCCCGGGGTGTCCTCCTACGAGCAGTACTTC.

This clonotype occurred many times. A junction end diverges from the germline sequence, so it may reflect a read error. The chain combines TRBV5-1 with TRBJ2-3, with TRBD2 matching 9 bases. The CDR3 sequence is 16 residues long. CDR1 is SGHRS, CDR2 YFSETQ, per germline. Here the CDR3 reads CASSLGTSGFTDTQYF. The CDR3 region has the DNA TGTGCCAGCAGCTTAGGTACTAGCGGGTTCACAGATACGCAGTATTTT.

V and J are TRBV20-1 and TRBJ1-2, with D tentatively TRBD1 (6 bases). CDR3 length: 12 amino acids. Germline V lookup: CDR1 DFQATT, CDR2 SNEGSKA (reference sequence). The V gene lost 5 bases and the J gene lost 7 bases, with 14 bases spanning the gap. CDR3 loop: CSADLGGGGYTF. In nucleotides, the CDR3 is TGCAGTGCTGACCTTGGAGGGGGTGGCTACACCTTC.

Concerning this clonotype itself: Being one base from a much bigger clone, this may be a read error. The chain links TRBV7-2 to TRBJ2-1, with D perhaps TRBD2 (5 bases). V lost 5 bases and J 6 bases, leaving 11 bases between the germline ends. Germline loops: CDR1 SGHTA, CDR2 FQGNSA. The CDR3 loop spans 13 amino acids. The CDR3 loop reads CASSQRGCNEQFF. DNA for the CDR3: TGTGCCAGCAGCCAACGGGGATGCAATGAGCAGTTCTTC.

Points on this clonotype: A read error is possible here, since a much larger clone lies one base away. The rearrangement uses TRBV12-3 or TRBV12-4 and TRBJ2-3, with D uncertain. V was pared by 5 bases and J by 0 bases, with 9 bases between. This CDR3 comprises 14 residues. For the CDR3, the DNA is TGTGCCAGCAGTCCCATGGCTAGCACAGATACGCAGTATTTT. It specifies CASSPMASTDTQYF.

This clonotype was seen once. The genes are TRBV27 and TRBJ1-2; maybe TRBD1 (6 bases). The germline V and J ends were trimmed by 5 bases and 7 bases, with 11 bases remaining between them. The CDR3 spans 12 residues. The germline gives CDR1 MNHEY, CDR2 SMNVEV (reference sequence). In DNA, the CDR3 is TGTGCCAGCAGTGGGGGGCAATCTGGCTACACCTTC. It yields the protein CASSGGQSGYTF.

V and J are TRBV25-1 and TRBJ1-1; D is undetermined. Germline CDR1 MGHDK, CDR2 SYGVNS. With 3 bases removed from V and 6 bases from J, the gap between germline ends came to 11 bases. This CDR3 region has 13 residues. The CDR3 loop is CASSELMRAEAFF. In DNA form, the CDR3 reads TGTGCCAGCAGTGAGTTGATGAGGGCTGAAGCTTTCTTT.

This clonotype was found once. The chain is built from TRBV7-9 and TRBJ1-2; no clear D. Trimming took 1 base from V and 6 from J, leaving 15 bases between them. This CDR3 spans 15 amino acids. The V gene's germline CDR1 is SEHNR and CDR2 FQNEAQ (reference sequence). In nucleotides, the CDR3 is TGTGCCAGCAGCTTAGATCCTGGACCGGCAGATGGCTACACCTTC. It encodes CASSLDPGPADGYTF.

There are a few counts of this clonotype. This sequence joins TRBV7-9 and TRBJ1-4; D is ambiguous. Germline V gene data show CDR1 as SEHNR and CDR2 as FQNEAQ (reference sequence). The CDR3 runs 12 residues. The germline V and J ends were trimmed by 8 bases and 8 bases, with 12 bases remaining between them. This CDR3 reads CASGPNREKLFF. The CDR3 DNA reads TGTGCCAGCGGACCCAACAGAGAAAAACTGTTTTTT. Combining the CDR3 with reference TRBV7-9 and TRBJ1-4 gives the whole variable domain DTGVSQNPRHKITKRGQNVTFRCDPISEHNRLYWYRQTLGQGPEFLTYFQNEAQLEKSRLLSDRFSAERPKGSFSTLEIQRTEQGDSAMYLCASGPNREKLFFGSGTQLSVL.